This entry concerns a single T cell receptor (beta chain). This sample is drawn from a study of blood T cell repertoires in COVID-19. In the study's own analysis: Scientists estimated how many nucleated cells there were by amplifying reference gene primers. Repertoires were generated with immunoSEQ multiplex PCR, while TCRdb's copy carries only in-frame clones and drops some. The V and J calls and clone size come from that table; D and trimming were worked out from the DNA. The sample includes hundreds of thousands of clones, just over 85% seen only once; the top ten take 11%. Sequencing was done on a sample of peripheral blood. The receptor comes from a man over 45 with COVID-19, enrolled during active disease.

DNA for the CDR3: TGTGCCAGCAGCCCGGAGGGACAGGGAACTGGCTACACCTTC. Translated: CASSPEGQGTGYTF. The chain combines TRBV14 with TRBJ1-2, with TRBD1 matching over 9 bases. V trimming: 4 bases; J trimming: 7 bases; junction bases outside the gene matches: 7. Germline CDR1 is SGHDN and CDR2 is FVKESK. This CDR3 comprises 14 residues.